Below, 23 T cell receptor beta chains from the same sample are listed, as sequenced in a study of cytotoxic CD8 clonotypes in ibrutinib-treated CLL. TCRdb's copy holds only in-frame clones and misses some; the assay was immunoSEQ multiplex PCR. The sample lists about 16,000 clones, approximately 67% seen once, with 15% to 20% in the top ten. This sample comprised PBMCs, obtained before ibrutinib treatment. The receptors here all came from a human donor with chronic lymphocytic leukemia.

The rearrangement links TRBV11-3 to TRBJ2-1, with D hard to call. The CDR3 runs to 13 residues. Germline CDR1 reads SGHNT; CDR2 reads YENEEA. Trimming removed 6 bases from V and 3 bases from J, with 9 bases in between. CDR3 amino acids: CASRLAVYNEQFF. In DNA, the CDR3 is TGTGCCAGCAGGTTGGCTGTCTACAATGAGCAGTTCTTC. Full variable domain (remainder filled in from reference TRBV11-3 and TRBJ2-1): EAGVVQSPRYKIIEKKQPVAFWCNPISGHNTLYWYLQNLGQGPELLIRYENEEAVDDSQLPKDRFSAERLKGVDSTLKIQPAELGDSAVYLCASRLAVYNEQFFGPGTRLTVL.

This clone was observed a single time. In DNA, the CDR3 is TGTGCCAGCAGTACCGGGACACTCGGGACTAGCGGCCAGGCATTCTACAATGAGCAGTTCTTC. Translation: CASSTGTLGTSGQAFYNEQFF. The chain joins TRBV2 to TRBJ2-1; the match to TRBD2 covers 11 bases. Germline assignment: CDR1 SNHLY and CDR2 FYNNEI. The CDR3 sequence is 21 residues long. V shed 5 bases and J 3 bases; nucleotides not matched to a gene: 21.

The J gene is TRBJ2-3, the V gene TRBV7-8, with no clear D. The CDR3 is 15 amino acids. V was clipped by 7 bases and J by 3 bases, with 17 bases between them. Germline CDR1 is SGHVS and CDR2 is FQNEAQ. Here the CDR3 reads CASIPRRSATDTQYF. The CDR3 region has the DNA TGTGCCAGCATCCCCCGGAGATCAGCTACAGATACGCAGTATTTT.

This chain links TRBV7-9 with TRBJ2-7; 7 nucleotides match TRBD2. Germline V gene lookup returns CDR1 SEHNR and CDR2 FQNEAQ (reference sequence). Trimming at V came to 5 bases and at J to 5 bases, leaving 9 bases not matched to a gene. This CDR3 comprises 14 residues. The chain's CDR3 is CASSRLGGGDEQYF. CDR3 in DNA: TGTGCCAGCAGCCGCCTAGGCGGGGGTGACGAGCAGTACTTC.

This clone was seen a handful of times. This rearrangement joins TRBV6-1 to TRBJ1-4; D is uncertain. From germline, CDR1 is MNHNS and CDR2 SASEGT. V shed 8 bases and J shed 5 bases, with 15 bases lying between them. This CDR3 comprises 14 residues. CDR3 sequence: CASGTGVWNEKLFF. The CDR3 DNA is TGTGCCAGCGGTACGGGAGTGTGGAATGAAAAACTGTTTTTT.

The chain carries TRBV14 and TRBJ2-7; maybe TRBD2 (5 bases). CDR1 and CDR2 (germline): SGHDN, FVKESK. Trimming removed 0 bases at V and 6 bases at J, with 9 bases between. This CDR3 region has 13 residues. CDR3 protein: CASSQERTREQYF. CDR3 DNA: TGTGCCAGCAGCCAAGAACGGACTCGCGAGCAGTACTTC.

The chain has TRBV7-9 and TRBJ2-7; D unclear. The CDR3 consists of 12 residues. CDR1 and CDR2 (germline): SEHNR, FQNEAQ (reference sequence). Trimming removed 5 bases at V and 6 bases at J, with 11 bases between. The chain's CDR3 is CASSPLDAEQYF. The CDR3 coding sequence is TGTGCCAGCAGCCCTTTGGACGCCGAGCAGTACTTC.

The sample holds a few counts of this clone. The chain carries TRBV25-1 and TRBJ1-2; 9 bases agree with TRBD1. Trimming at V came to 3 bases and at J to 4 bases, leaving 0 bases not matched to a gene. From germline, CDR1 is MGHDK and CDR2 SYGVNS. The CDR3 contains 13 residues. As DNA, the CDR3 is TGTGCCAGCAGTGAGACAGGGGGCTATGGCTACACCTTC. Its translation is CASSETGGYGYTF.

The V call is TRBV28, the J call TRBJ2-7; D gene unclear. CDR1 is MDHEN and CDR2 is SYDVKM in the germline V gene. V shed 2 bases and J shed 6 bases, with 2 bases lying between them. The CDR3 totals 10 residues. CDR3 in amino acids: CASSLGEQYF. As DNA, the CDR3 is TGTGCCAGCAGTTTAGGCGAGCAGTACTTC.

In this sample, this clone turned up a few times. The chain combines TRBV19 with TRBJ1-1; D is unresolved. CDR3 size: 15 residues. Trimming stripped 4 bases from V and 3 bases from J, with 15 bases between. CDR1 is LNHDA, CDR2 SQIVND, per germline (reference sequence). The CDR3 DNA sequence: TGTGCCAGTAGTAACGGTCCAGGAGTGGACACTGAAGCTTTCTTT. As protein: CASSNGPGVDTEAFF.

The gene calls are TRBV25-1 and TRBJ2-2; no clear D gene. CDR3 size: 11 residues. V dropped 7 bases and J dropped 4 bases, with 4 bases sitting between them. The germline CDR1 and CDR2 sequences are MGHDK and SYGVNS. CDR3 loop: CASKLTGELFF. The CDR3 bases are TGTGCCAGCAAACTCACCGGGGAGCTGTTTTTT.

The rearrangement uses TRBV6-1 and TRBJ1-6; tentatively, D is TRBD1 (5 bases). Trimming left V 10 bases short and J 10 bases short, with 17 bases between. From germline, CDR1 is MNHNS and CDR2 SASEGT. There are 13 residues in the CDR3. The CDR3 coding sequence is TGTGCCACCCCGAGGCAGGGATGGTCACCCCTCCACTTT. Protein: CATPRQGWSPLHF.

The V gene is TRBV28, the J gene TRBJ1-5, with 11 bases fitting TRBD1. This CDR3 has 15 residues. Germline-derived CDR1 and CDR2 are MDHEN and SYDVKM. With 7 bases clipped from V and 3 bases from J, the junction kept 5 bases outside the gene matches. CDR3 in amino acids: CASTSGQGVNQPQHF. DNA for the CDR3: TGTGCCAGCACTTCGGGACAGGGGGTCAATCAGCCCCAGCATTTT.

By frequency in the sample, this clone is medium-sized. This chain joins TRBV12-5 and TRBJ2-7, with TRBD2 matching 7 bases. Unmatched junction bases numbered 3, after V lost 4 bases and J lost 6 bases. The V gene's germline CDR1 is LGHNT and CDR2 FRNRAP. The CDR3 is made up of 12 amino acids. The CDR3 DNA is TGTGCTAGTGGTTGGGGGGGAAGCGAGCAGTACTTC. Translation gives CASGWGGSEQYF.

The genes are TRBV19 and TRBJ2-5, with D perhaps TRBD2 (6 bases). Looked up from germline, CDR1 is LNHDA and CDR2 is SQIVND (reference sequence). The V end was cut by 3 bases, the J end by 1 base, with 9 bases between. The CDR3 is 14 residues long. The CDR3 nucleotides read TGTGCCAGTAGTATGGGGACTTCCCAAGAGACCCAGTACTTC. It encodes CASSMGTSQETQYF.

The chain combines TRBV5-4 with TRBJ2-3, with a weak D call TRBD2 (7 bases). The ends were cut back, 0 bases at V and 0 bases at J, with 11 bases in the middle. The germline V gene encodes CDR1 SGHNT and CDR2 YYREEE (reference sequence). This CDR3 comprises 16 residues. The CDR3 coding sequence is TGTGCCAGCAGCTTGGTTTGGGGGGGCAGCACAGATACGCAGTATTTT. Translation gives CASSLVWGGSTDTQYF.

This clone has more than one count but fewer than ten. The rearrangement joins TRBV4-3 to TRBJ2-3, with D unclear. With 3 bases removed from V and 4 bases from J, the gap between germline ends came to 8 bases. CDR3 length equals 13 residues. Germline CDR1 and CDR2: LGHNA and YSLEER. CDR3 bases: TGCGCCAGCAGCCAGGGCCAGTCAGATACGCAGTATTTT. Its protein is CASSQGQSDTQYF.

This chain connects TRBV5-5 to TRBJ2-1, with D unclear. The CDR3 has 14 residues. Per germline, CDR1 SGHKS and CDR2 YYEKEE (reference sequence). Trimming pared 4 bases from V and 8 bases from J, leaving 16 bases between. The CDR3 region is CASSRSLVRYEQFF. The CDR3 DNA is TGTGCCAGCAGCCGATCTCTAGTACGCTATGAGCAGTTCTTC.

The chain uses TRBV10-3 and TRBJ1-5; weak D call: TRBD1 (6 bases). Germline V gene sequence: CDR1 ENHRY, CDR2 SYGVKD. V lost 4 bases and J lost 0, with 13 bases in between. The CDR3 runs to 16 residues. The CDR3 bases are TGTGCCATCAGTGGGGAACAGGGAGGTAGCAATCAGCCCCAGCATTTT. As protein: CAISGEQGGSNQPQHF.

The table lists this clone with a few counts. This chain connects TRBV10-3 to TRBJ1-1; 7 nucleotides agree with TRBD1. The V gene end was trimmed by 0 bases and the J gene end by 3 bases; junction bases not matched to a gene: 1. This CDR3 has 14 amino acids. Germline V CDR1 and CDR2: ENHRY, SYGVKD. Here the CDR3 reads CAISESQGDTEAFF. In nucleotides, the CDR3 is TGTGCCATCAGTGAGTCGCAGGGGGACACTGAAGCTTTCTTT.

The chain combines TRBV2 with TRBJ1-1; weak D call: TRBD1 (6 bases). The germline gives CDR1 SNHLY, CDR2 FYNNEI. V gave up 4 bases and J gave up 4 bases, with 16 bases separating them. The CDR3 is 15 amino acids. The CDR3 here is CASSVSTGLGTEAFF. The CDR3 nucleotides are TGTGCCAGCAGTGTTAGTACAGGGCTGGGCACTGAAGCTTTCTTT.

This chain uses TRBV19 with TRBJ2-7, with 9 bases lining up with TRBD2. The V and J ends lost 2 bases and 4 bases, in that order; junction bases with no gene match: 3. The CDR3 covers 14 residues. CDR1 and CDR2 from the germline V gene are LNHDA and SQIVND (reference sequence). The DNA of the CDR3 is TGTGCCAGTAGTATACAGCTAGCGGGGTACGAGCAGTACTTC. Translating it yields CASSIQLAGYEQYF. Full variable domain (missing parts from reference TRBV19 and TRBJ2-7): DGGITQSPKYLFRKEGQNVTLSCEQNLNHDAMYWYRQDPGQGLRLIYYSQIVNDFQKGDIAEGYSVSREKKESFPLTVTSAQKNPTAFYLCASSIQLAGYEQYFGPGTRLTVT.

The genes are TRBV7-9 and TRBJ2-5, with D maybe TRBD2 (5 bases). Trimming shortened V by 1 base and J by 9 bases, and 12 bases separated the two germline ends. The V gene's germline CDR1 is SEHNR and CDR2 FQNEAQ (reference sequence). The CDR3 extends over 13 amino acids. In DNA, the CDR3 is TGTGCCAGCAGCTTAGGTGTTTCGAGGGCCCAGTACTTC. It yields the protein CASSLGVSRAQYF.